The sequence of this T cell receptor beta chain was determined in a study of tumor-infiltrating lymphocytes in primary liver carcinoma. The CDR3 is 15 residues long. CDR1 and CDR2 from the germline V gene are MNHNY and SVGAGI (reference sequence). A remark on this clonotype: The target antigen is unknown. A much larger clone is a single base away; this may be a read error.

A primer in the constant region served to generate TCR beta cDNA from 450 to 600 ng of total RNA. Nested multiplex PCR, run for three rounds with slightly modified ARM-PCR, yielded TCR beta libraries. The first two PCR rounds used TRBV1-TRBV30 primers with a Cbeta primer, 10 cycles each. TCRdb processed the multiplex PCR reads anew with MiXCR; each CDR3 protein has one entry. The sample carries about 96,000 distinct CDR3 sequences, about 73% recorded once. Study-wide results and limits: Tumor-blood pairs (like tumor-adjacent pairs) overlapped less than tumor region pairs did.

It was from about 19-30 mg of unsorted bulk tissue that RNA and DNA were co-extracted. V gene TRBV6-6 combines with J gene TRBJ1-1, with D uncertain. The origin of this receptor is a man between 35 and 55 years old with primary liver carcinoma and hepatitis B virus infection. Sample: tumor-adjacent normal liver tissue. In DNA form, the CDR3 reads TGTACCAGCAGTCCGAAAGCCGGATGGGGCACTGAAGCTTTCTTT. Translation: CTSSPKAGWGTEAFF.